This T cell receptor beta chain stems from a study of blood T cell repertoires in COVID-19. For the study at large: Whether acute or convalescent, the COVID-19 samples came from the United States, Italy and Spain. PBMCs, B-cell-depleted T cells, or T cells were the source of the cDNA or gDNA that made up the material.

The CDR3 covers 17 residues. With V trimmed by 1 base and J by 8 bases, 11 bases remained unmatched. Looked up from germline, CDR1 is LGHDT and CDR2 is YNNKEL (reference sequence). In the source study's methods: The authors estimated nucleated cell counts from reference gene primer amplification. Sequencing was performed with immunoSEQ multiplex PCR; in TCRdb, only in-frame clones are kept and a portion is missing. D and trimming come from the DNA, and the V and J calls and clone size come from that table. The repertoire holds 150,000 to 200,000 clones, with almost 85% as singletons. The TCR sequence derives from a woman aged 80 or over with acute or convalescent COVID-19. The sequenced sample consisted of peripheral blood. The chain has TRBV3-1 (or the pseudogene TRBV3-2) and TRBJ2-1; TRBD2 matches 10 bases. The CDR3 sequence is CASSQVHLSGRYDEQFF. The CDR3 DNA reads as TGTGCCAGCAGCCAAGTCCACCTTAGCGGGAGGTACGATGAGCAGTTCTTC.